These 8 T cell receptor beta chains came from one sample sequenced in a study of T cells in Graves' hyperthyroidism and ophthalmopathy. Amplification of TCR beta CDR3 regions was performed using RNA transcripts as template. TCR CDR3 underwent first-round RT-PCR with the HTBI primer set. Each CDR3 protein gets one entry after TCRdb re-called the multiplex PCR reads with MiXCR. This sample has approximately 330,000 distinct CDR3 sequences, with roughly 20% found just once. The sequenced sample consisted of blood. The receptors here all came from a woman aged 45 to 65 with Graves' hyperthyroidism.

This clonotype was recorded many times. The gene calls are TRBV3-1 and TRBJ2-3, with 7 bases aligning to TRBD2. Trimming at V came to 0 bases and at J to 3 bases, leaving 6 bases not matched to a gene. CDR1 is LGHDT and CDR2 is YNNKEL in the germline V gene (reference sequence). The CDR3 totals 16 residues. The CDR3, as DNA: TGTGCCAGCAGCCAAGACCGCAGCGGGGTAACAGATACGCAGTATTTT. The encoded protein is CASSQDRSGVTDTQYF.

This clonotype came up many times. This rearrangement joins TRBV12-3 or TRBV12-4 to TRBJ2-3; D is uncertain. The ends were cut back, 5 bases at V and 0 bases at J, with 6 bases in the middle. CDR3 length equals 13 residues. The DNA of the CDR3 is TGTGCCAGCAGTCATTCTAGCACAGATACGCAGTATTTT. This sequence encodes CASSHSSTDTQYF.

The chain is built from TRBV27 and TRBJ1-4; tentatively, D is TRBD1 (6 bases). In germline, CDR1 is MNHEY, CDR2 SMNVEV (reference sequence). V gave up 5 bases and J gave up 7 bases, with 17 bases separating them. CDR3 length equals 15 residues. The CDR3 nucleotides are TGTGCCAGCAGTCCGCGGACAGTGAAATCTGAAAAACTGTTTTTT. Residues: CASSPRTVKSEKLFF.

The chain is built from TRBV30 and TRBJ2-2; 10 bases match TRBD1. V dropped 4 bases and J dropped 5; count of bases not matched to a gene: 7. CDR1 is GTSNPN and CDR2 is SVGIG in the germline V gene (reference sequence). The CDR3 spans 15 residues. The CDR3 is CAWTGGQGLTGELFF. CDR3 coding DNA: TGTGCCTGGACAGGGGGACAGGGGTTGACCGGGGAGCTGTTTTTT.

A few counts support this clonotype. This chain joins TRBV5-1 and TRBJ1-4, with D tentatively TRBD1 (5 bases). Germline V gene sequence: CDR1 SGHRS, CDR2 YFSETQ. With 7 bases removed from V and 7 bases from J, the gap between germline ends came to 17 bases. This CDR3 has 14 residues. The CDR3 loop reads CASQRDGDREKLFF. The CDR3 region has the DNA TGCGCCAGCCAACGGGACGGCGATCGTGAAAAACTGTTTTTT.

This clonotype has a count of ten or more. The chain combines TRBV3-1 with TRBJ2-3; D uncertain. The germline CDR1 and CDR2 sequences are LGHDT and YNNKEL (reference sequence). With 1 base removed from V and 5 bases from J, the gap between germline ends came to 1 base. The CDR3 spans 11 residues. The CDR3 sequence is CASSQVDTQYF. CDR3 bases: TGTGCCAGCAGCCAAGTAGATACGCAGTATTTT.

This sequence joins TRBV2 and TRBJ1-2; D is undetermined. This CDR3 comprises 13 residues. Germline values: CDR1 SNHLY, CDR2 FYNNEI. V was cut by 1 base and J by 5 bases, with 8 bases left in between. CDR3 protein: CASSEERKYGYTF. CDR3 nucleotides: TGTGCCAGCAGTGAAGAGAGAAAATATGGCTACACCTTC.

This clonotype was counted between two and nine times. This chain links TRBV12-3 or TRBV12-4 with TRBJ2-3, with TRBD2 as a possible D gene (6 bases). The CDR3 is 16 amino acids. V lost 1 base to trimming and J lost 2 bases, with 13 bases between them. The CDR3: CASSLGFAGPTDTQYF. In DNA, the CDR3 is TGTGCCAGCAGTTTAGGTTTTGCGGGGCCCACAGATACGCAGTATTTT.